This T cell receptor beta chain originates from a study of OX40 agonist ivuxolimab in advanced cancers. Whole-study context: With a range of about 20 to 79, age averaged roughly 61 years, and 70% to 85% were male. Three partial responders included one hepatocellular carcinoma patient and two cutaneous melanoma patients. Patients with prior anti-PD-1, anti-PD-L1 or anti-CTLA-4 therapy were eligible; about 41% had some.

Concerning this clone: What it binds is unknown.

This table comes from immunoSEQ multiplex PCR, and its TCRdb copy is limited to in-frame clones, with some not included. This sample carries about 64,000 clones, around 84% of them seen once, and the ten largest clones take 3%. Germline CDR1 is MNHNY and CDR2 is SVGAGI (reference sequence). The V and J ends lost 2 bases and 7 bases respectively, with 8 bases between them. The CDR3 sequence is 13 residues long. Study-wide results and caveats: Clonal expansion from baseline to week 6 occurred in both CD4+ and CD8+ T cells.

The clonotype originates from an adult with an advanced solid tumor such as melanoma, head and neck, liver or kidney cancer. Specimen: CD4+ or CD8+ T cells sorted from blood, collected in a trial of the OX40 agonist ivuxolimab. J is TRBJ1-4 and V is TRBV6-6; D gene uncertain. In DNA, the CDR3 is TGTGCCAGCAGTTACACCCCGGGTGAAAAACTGTTTTTT. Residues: CASSYTPGEKLFF.